A single sample is the source of the 12 T cell receptor beta chains below, sequenced in a study of CD8+CD57+ T cells in acquired aplastic anemia. The study profiled TCR beta VDJ and CDR3 using genomic DNA as template. One entry per CDR3 protein, called by TCRdb with MiXCR from the reads. The sample has around 200,000 distinct CDR3 sequences; 55% to 65% are singletons. The sequenced patients had an expansion of CD8+CD57+ cells seen by flow cytometry. Sequenced sample: sorted CD4+, CD8+, or CD8+CD57+ T cells (not recorded which) from PBMCs. The receptor set was obtained from a human donor with aplastic anemia.

The CDR3 bases are TGTGCCAGCAGCTCGAGGTACGGGGAAAAACTGTTTTTT. This sequence encodes CASSSRYGEKLFF. V is TRBV7-2 and J is TRBJ1-4; no clear D. The CDR3 runs to 13 residues. The germline V gene has CDR1 SGHTA and CDR2 FQGNSA. Trimming took off 4 bases at V and 8 bases at J, with 11 bases between the two ends.

The rearrangement links TRBV20-1 to TRBJ2-5; either TRBD1 or TRBD2 may supply D (5 bases each). The germline V and J ends were trimmed by 0 bases and 5 bases, with 13 bases remaining between them. Germline CDR1 and CDR2: DFQATT and SNEGSKA (reference sequence). CDR3 size: 14 residues. This CDR3 reads CSARDALRGETQYF. The DNA of the CDR3 is TGCAGTGCTAGAGATGCACTGAGGGGTGAGACCCAGTACTTC.

This chain connects TRBV2 to TRBJ2-7; 7 bases align to TRBD2. The CDR3 consists of 14 residues. Germline CDR1 is SNHLY and CDR2 is FYNNEI. After removal of 5 bases from V and 0 bases from J, the junction contained 4 bases not matched to a gene. This chain's CDR3 is CASSYGRSSYEQYF. Here the CDR3 DNA reads TGTGCCAGCAGTTACGGGAGGAGCTCCTACGAGCAGTACTTC.

The chain recombines TRBV9 with TRBJ2-2, with 13 bases identical to TRBD2. V was clipped by 4 bases and J by 7 bases; unmatched bases: 10. The CDR3 totals 17 residues. Germline CDR1 SGDLS, CDR2 YYNGEE. CDR3 sequence reads: CASSPTPGLAGIGELFF. CDR3 coding DNA: TGTGCCAGCAGCCCGACCCCGGGACTAGCGGGAATCGGGGAGCTGTTTTTT.

The V and J genes are TRBV10-3 and TRBJ1-2, with 9 nucleotides matching TRBD1. The germline V gene encodes CDR1 ENHRY and CDR2 SYGVKD. This CDR3 region has 13 residues. The J segment lost 7 bases and the V segment lost 5 bases, leaving 5 bases of the junction unmatched. The CDR3: CAISTGGDGGYTF. Written as DNA, the CDR3 is TGTGCCATCAGTACAGGGGGCGATGGTGGCTACACCTTC.

The rearrangement uses TRBV12-3 or TRBV12-4 and TRBJ2-7, with D tentatively TRBD1 or TRBD2 (5 bases each). This CDR3 has 15 amino acids. V was clipped by 4 bases and J by 5 bases, with 18 bases between them. CDR3 DNA sequence: TGTGCCAGCAGTTCTACAAATCAGGGTAGCGACGAGCAGTACTTC. Amino acids: CASSSTNQGSDEQYF.

This clonotype has ten or more counts. This chain connects TRBV27 to TRBJ2-7; possibly TRBD1 or TRBD2 for D (6 bases each). The CDR3 extends over 13 amino acids. Germline CDR1 MNHEY, CDR2 SMNVEV (reference sequence). Trimming shortened V by 4 bases and J by 0 bases, and 7 bases separated the two germline ends. The CDR3 bases are TGTGCCAGCAGTTGGGGGGCCTCCTACGAGCAGTACTTC. Residues: CASSWGASYEQYF.

The chain joins TRBV7-2 to TRBJ2-3; possibly TRBD1 for D (5 bases). The J call may be in error: the DNA end matches TRBJ2-7 better. The CDR3 consists of 13 residues. Germline values: CDR1 SGHTA, CDR2 FQGNSA. This chain's CDR3 is CASSPQWAGEQYF. CDR3 in DNA: TGTGCCAGCAGCCCCCAGTGGGCAGGGGAGCAGTACTTC.

This chain uses TRBV4-3 with TRBJ2-1, with TRBD2 as a possible D gene (7 bases). Per germline, CDR1 LGHNA and CDR2 YSLEER. V was trimmed by 0 bases and J by 3 bases, leaving 12 bases between them. The CDR3 contains 16 residues. This CDR3 is CASSQEIGGGYNEQFF. The CDR3, as DNA: TGCGCCAGCAGCCAAGAGATAGGGGGGGGCTACAATGAGCAGTTCTTC.

This rearrangement joins TRBV29-1 to TRBJ2-4; no clear D. Germline assignment: CDR1 SQVTM and CDR2 ANQGSEA. The CDR3 totals 11 residues. Trimming stripped 4 bases from V and 7 bases from J, with 8 bases between. The CDR3 here is CSVGMGNIQYF. The CDR3 DNA reads as TGCAGCGTTGGGATGGGGAACATTCAGTACTTC. Variable domain in full (rest from reference TRBV29-1 and TRBJ2-4): SAVISQKPSRDICQRGTSLTIQCQVDSQVTMMFWYRQQPGQSLTLIATANQGSEATYESGFVIDKFPISRPNLTFSTLTVSNMSPEDSSIYLCSVGMGNIQYFGAGTRLSVL.

This clonotype turned up a few times. V usage is TRBV7-8 and J usage is TRBJ1-5; tentative D call: TRBD1 (5 bases). Germline CDR1 and CDR2: SGHVS and FQNEAQ. The CDR3 totals 15 residues. Trimming removed 5 bases at V and 0 bases at J, with 11 bases between. CDR3 loop: CASSDSSYSNQPQHF. In DNA form, the CDR3 reads TGTGCCAGCAGCGACAGCTCATATAGCAATCAGCCCCAGCATTTT.

The rearrangement joins TRBV10-1 to TRBJ1-1; 8 positions match TRBD1. The length of the CDR3 is 14 residues. The J segment lost 1 base and the V segment lost 4 bases, leaving 2 bases of the junction unmatched. Germline lookup yields CDR1 WNHNN and CDR2 SYGVQD (reference sequence). The CDR3 loop reads CASSATGGNTEAFF. The DNA for the CDR3 is TGCGCCAGCAGTGCTACAGGGGGGAACACTGAAGCTTTCTTT.